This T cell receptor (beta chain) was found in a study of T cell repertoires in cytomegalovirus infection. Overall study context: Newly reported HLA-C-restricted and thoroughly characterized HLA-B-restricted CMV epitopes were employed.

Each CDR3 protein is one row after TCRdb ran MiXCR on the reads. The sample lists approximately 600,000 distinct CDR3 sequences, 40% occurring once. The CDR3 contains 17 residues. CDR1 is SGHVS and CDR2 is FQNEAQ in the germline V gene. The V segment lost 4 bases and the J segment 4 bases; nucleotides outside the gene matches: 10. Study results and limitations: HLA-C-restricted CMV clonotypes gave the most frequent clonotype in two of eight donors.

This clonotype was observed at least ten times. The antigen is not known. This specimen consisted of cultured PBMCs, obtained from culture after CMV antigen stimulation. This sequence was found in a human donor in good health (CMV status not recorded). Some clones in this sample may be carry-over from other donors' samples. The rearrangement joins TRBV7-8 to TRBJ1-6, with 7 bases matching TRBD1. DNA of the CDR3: TGTGCCAGCAGCTCCCGGGGGACAGAGAGTTATAATTCACCCCTCCACTTT. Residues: CASSSRGTESYNSPLHF.